A single sample gave rise to the 18 T cell receptor beta chains below, sequenced in a study of monozygotic twins with inflammatory bowel disease. TCRdb re-called the 5' RACE reads; every CDR3 protein appears as one record, without DNA. In total, the table holds some 100,000 distinct CDR3 sequences. The specimen sequenced was blood. These receptors came from a human donor with ulcerative colitis or Crohn's disease, or a healthy co-twin of an affected twin (not recorded which).

V gene TRBV7-9 combines with J gene TRBJ2-7; TCRdb gives TRBD1 as the D gene, but with no DNA this cannot be confirmed. CDR1 and CDR2 (germline): SEHNR, FQNEAQ (reference sequence). CDR3 length equals 16 residues. The CDR3 region is CASSLDRTESQDEQYF. Based on the CDR3 plus reference TRBV7-9 and TRBJ2-7, the full variable domain is DTGVSQNPRHKITKRGQNVTFRCDPISEHNRLYWYRQTLGQGPEFLTYFQNEAQLEKSRLLSDRFSAERPKGSFSTLEIQRTEQGDSAMYLCASSLDRTESQDEQYFGPGTRLTVT.

The chain joins TRBV27 to TRBJ2-1; TCRdb's D call of TRBD2 is untestable without DNA. The CDR3 runs 18 residues. Germline-derived CDR1 and CDR2 are MNHEY and SMNVEV (reference sequence). CDR3 loop: CASSFSMGLAGAYNEQFF.

The chain employs TRBV7-8 and TRBJ1-2; TCRdb's D call, TRBD1, is unchecked because there is no DNA. The CDR3 has 14 amino acids. Germline lookup yields CDR1 SGHVS and CDR2 FQNEAQ. The CDR3 loop is CASVNGAEGTGYTF.

The chain is built from TRBV3-1 and TRBJ1-1. CDR3 length: 14 residues. Germline V gives CDR1 LGHDT, CDR2 YNNKEL (reference sequence). CDR3 amino acids: CASSQRWEGTEAFF. The whole variable domain, remainder taken from reference TRBV3-1 and TRBJ1-1, is DTAVSQTPKYLVTQMGNDKSIKCEQNLGHDTMYWYKQDSKKFLKIMFSYNNKELIINETVPNRFSPKSPDKAHLNLHINSLELGDSAVYFCASSQRWEGTEAFFGQGTRLTVV.

This chain uses TRBV7-9 with TRBJ1-1; TCRdb lists TRBD1, though no DNA is available to test this call. The length of the CDR3 is 12 residues. Germline CDR1 reads SEHNR; CDR2 reads FQNEAQ (reference sequence). CDR3 in amino acids: CASSLTGAEAFF.

The chain employs TRBV19 and TRBJ1-2. Germline-derived CDR1 and CDR2 are LNHDA and SQIVND (reference sequence). This CDR3 has 12 residues. CDR3 sequence: CASRQINYGYTF. Looking up the rest from reference TRBV19 and TRBJ1-2 gives the full variable domain: DGGITQSPKYLFRKEGQNVTLSCEQNLNHDAMYWYRQDPGQGLRLIYYSQIVNDFQKGDIAEGYSVSREKKESFPLTVTSAQKNPTAFYLCASRQINYGYTFGSGTRLTVV.

V is TRBV19 and J is TRBJ2-2. Germline V gene lookup returns CDR1 LNHDA and CDR2 SQIVND (reference sequence). There are 17 residues in the CDR3. CDR3 sequence reads: CASSIGAKLTNTGELFF.

CDR3: CASSSLSFYLAKNIQYF. The chain employs TRBV28 and TRBJ2-4. Germline V gives CDR1 MDHEN, CDR2 SYDVKM. The CDR3 spans 17 residues.

This chain's CDR3 is CASSLNSLTTYEQYF. This chain joins TRBV12-3 or TRBV12-4 and TRBJ2-7. The CDR3 spans 15 residues.

V gene TRBV5-1 combines with J gene TRBJ1-1; the TCRdb call, TRBD1, lacks DNA for checking. This CDR3 has 15 amino acids. Germline CDR1 SGHRS, CDR2 YFSETQ. This CDR3 is CASSLDGGLNTEAFF.

The chain carries TRBV5-1 and TRBJ2-7; TCRdb outputs TRBD1, but without DNA this stays unchecked. This CDR3 has 14 residues. In germline, CDR1 is SGHRS, CDR2 YFSETQ. The chain's CDR3 is CASSLEGLVYEQYF.

The CDR3 region is CASTSAGTNYGYTF. The chain has TRBV6-2 or TRBV6-3 and TRBJ1-2; the D gene TCRdb calls, TRBD1, cannot be checked with no DNA. Germline loops: CDR1 MNHEY, CDR2 SVGEGT. This CDR3 has 14 residues.

The chain is built from TRBV23-1 and TRBJ1-4; TCRdb lists TRBD1, though no DNA is available to test this call. TRBV23-1 is sorted into the ORF group, with uncertain function. This CDR3 has 15 residues. CDR3 sequence: CASTRNGVLIRKLFF.

The chain joins TRBV28 to TRBJ1-2. The CDR3 has 13 amino acids. The germline gives CDR1 MDHEN, CDR2 SYDVKM. The chain's CDR3 is CASSRVNNYGYTF.

The chain has TRBV10-3 and TRBJ2-7; TCRdb's assignment of TRBD1 cannot be checked, as there is no DNA. Germline-derived CDR1 and CDR2 are ENHRY and SYGVKD. This CDR3 contains 11 residues. CDR3 protein: CATSTGDEQYF.

The J gene is TRBJ2-5, the V gene TRBV6-5; absent DNA, TCRdb's TRBD2 call cannot be checked. This CDR3 has 18 amino acids. Germline V gene sequence: CDR1 MNHEY, CDR2 SVGAGI. The CDR3 region is CASSYPKSPTNYQETQYF.

CDR3 sequence: CASSGLAGAEQYF. The chain has TRBV19 and TRBJ2-7; lacking DNA, the TRBD2 call made by TCRdb goes unchecked. CDR3 length: 13 residues. CDR1 and CDR2 (germline): LNHDA, SQIVND (reference sequence).

J is TRBJ2-5 and V is TRBV12-3 or TRBV12-4; there is no DNA to check the TCRdb D call of TRBD1. The CDR3 loop spans 15 amino acids. CDR3 residues: CASSLQQGKQETQYF.